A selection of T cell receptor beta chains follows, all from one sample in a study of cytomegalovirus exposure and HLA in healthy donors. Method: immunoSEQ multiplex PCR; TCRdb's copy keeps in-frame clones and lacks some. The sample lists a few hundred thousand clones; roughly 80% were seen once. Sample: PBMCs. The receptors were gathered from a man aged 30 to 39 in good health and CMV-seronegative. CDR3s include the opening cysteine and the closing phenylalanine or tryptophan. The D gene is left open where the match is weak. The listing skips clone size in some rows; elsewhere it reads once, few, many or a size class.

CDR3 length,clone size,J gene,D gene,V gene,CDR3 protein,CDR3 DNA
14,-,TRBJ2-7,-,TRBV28,CASSLRQAPYEQYF,TGTGCCAGCAGTTTAAGACAGGCTCCCTACGAGCAGTACTTC
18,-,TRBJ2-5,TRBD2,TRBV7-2,CASSLGRLAGGRQETQYF,TGTGCCAGCAGCTTAGGACGACTAGCGGGGGGAAGGCAAGAGACCCAGTACTTC
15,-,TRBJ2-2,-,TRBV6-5,CASGTGTLVTGELFF,TGTGCCAGCGGTACAGGGACCCTCGTAACCGGGGAGCTGTTTTTT
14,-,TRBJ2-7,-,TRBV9,CASSATGSSYEQYF,TGTGCCAGCAGCGCGACCGGGAGCTCCTACGAGCAGTACTTC
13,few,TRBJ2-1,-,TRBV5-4,CASSGGFYNEQFF,TGTGCCAGCTCCGGCGGGTTCTACAATGAGCAGTTCTTC
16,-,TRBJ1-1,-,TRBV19,CASTSGGVWGHTEAFF,TGTGCCAGTACCTCCGGCGGGGTGTGGGGACACACTGAAGCTTTCTTT
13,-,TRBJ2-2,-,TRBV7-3,CASSLDFSGELFF,TGTGCCAGCAGCTTGGACTTCTCCGGGGAGCTGTTTTTT
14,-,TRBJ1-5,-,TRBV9,CASSVGRANQPQHF,TGTGCCAGCAGCGTAGGCAGGGCCAATCAGCCCCAGCATTTT
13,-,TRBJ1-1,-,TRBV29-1,CSVEDPGVYEAFF,TGCAGCGTTGAAGACCCCGGGGTGTATGAAGCTTTCTTT
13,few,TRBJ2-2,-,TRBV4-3,CASSHRGTGELFF,TGCGCCAGCAGCCACAGGGGCACCGGGGAGCTGTTTTTT
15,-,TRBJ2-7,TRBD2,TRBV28,CASSRTSGGYYEQYF,TGTGCCAGCAGTCGTACTAGCGGGGGGTACTACGAGCAGTACTTC
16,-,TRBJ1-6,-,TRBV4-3,CASSQVSGGADSPLHF,TGCGCCAGCAGCCAAGTGTCTGGCGGGGCGGATTCACCCCTCCACTTT
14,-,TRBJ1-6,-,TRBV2,CASIGSSYNSPLHF,TGTGCCAGCATCGGTAGCTCCTATAATTCACCCCTCCACTTT
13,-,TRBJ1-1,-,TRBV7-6,CASSLRQNTEAFF,TGTGCCAGCAGCCTACGACAGAATACTGAAGCTTTCTTT
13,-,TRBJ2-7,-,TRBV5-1,CASHLGDSYEQYF,TGCGCCAGCCATTTAGGGGATTCCTACGAGCAGTACTTC
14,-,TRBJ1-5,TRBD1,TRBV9,CASSSDEGAQPQHF,TGTGCCAGCAGCAGTGACGAGGGGGCTCAGCCCCAGCATTTT
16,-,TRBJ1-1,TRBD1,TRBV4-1,CASSPRTGAWNTEAFF,TGCGCCAGCAGCCCGCGGACAGGGGCCTGGAACACTGAAGCTTTCTTT
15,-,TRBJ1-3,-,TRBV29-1,CSVQPRHTSGNTIYF,TGCAGCGTTCAACCTCGACATACCTCTGGAAACACCATATATTTT
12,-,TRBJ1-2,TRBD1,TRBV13,CASSTAGGGYTF,TGTGCCAGCAGCACGGCAGGGGGTGGCTACACCTTC
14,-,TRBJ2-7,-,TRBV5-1,CASSSGLVSYEQYF,TGCGCCAGCAGCTCTGGACTTGTATCCTACGAGCAGTACTTC
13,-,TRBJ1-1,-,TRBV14,CASSPSLNTEAFF,TGTGCCAGCAGCCCGAGTTTGAACACTGAAGCTTTCTTT
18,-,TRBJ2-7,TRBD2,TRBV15,CATSREPGTSGGTYEQYF,TGTGCCACCAGCAGAGAACCGGGGACTAGCGGGGGAACCTACGAGCAGTACTTC
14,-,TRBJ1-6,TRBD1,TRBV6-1,CASILQGSGSPLHF,TGTGCCAGCATACTACAGGGGTCAGGTTCACCCCTCCACTTT
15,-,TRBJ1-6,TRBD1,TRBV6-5,CASSLTGAGDSPLHF,TGTGCCAGCAGCCTGACAGGGGCCGGAGATTCACCCCTCCACTTT
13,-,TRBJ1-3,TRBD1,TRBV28,CASSLRVDREIDF,TGTGCCAGCAGCCTTAGGGTCGACAGGGAGATCGATTTT
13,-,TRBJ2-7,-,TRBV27,CASSLSREYEQYF,TGTGCCAGCAGTTTGAGTAGGGAGTATGAGCAGTACTTC